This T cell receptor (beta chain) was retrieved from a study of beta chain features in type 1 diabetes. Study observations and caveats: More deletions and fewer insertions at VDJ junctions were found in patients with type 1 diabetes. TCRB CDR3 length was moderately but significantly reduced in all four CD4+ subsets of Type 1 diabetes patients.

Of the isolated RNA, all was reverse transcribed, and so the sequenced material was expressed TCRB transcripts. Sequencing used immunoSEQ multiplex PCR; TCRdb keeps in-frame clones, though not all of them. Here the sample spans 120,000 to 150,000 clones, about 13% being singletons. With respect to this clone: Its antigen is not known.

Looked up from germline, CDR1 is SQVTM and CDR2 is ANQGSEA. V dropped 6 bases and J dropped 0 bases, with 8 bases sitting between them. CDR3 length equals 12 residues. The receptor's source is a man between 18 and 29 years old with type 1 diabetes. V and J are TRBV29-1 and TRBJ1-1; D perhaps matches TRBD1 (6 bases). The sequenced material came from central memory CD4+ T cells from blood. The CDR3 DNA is TGCAGCGTAGGGACACTGAACACTGAAGCTTTCTTT. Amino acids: CSVGTLNTEAFF. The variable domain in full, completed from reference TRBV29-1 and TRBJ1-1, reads SAVISQKPSRDICQRGTSLTIQCQVDSQVTMMFWYRQQPGQSLTLIATANQGSEATYESGFVIDKFPISRPNLTFSTLTVSNMSPEDSSIYLCSVGTLNTEAFFGQGTRLTVV.